This record concerns one T cell receptor (beta chain) sequence. Each donor gave about 9.3 milliliters of peripheral blood. The CDR3 runs to 23 residues. V was pared by 7 bases and J by 0 bases, with 30 bases of the junction left unmatched. Then a second PCR, running about 6 to 12 cycles, was carried out with a sample-barcoded 5' primer and a J-beta primer mix. Each CDR3 protein gets one entry after TCRdb re-called the 5' RACE reads with MiXCR. The sample records about 930,000 distinct CDR3 sequences, roughly 29% being singletons. This sample is drawn from a study of blood T cells in healthy people across ages. This same sample was also part of a study on T cells of mothers and their children. That work states: Overlap measured in related mother-child pairs was slightly, non-significantly higher than in unrelated pairs.

The receptor was isolated from a middle-aged woman in good health. The V and J genes are TRBV12-3 or TRBV12-4 and TRBJ2-1; TRBD1 agrees at 7 bases. Material for sequencing was blood. The CDR3 DNA reads as TGTGCCAGCACCTTTCTCCCACTTCTTTCCCGGAGAACGGGACAGAGCTCCTACAATGAGCAGTTCTTC. It specifies CASTFLPLLSRRTGQSSYNEQFF.